The 26 T cell receptor beta chains below were found in one sample sequenced in a study of sequential checkpoint blockade in melanoma. Treatment: randomized to nivolumab then ipilimumab (arm A) or the reverse (arm B). Sequencing used immunoSEQ multiplex PCR; TCRdb keeps in-frame clones, though not all of them. The sample consists of about 3,500 clones, about 22% of them appearing once. The material was tumor tissue (inferred from file names), obtained from a patient given nivolumab and ipilimumab in sequence. The receptors originated from a human patient with melanoma. Some clones in this sample may be carry-over from other donors' samples.

This clone was seen a few times. J is TRBJ1-5 and V is TRBV6-8; 7 bases map to TRBD1. With 8 bases clipped from V and 4 bases from J, the junction kept 2 bases outside the gene matches. Germline V gives CDR1 MNHGY, CDR2 SAAAGT. There are 12 residues in the CDR3. CDR3 protein: CASGTANQPQHF. CDR3 nucleotide sequence: TGTGCCAGCGGGACAGCAAATCAGCCCCAGCATTTT.

Relative to its sample, this clone is medium-sized. This chain joins TRBV11-3 and TRBJ1-5; TRBD1 aligns across 9 bases. V dropped 5 bases and J dropped 3; count of bases not matched to a gene: 5. The CDR3 spans 15 residues. Germline V gene data show CDR1 as SGHNT and CDR2 as YENEEA. DNA of the CDR3: TGTGCCAGCAGCCCGGGACAGGGTAACAATCAGCCCCAGCATTTT. Its protein is CASSPGQGNNQPQHF.

This clone has ten or more counts. The rearrangement links TRBV6-8 to TRBJ2-1; D may match TRBD1 or TRBD2 (6 bases each). CDR3 length: 13 amino acids. Germline V gives CDR1 MNHGY, CDR2 SAAAGT. The V gene lost 10 bases and the J gene lost 5 bases, with 15 bases spanning the gap. The DNA of the CDR3 is TGTGCCATTAGAGGGGGGCCACACAATGAGCAGTTCTTC. As protein: CAIRGGPHNEQFF.

The J gene is TRBJ2-1, the V gene TRBV11-3; TRBD1 matches at 10 bases. Germline V CDR1 and CDR2: SGHNT, YENEEA. CDR3 length equals 14 residues. V shed 4 bases, J shed 7 bases, and the junction held 4 bases outside the gene matches. CDR3 DNA sequence: TGTGCCAGCAGCTCCCGGGACAGGGGTAATGAGCAGTTCTTC. Its translation: CASSSRDRGNEQFF.

The chain has TRBV4-1 and TRBJ2-1, with 7 bases fitting TRBD2. The CDR3 spans 14 residues. The germline CDR1 and CDR2 sequences are MGHRA and YSYEKL. Germline trimming cut 2 bases from V and 10 bases from J; bases unmatched to any gene: 8. The CDR3 is CASSQLPDSGEQFF. In DNA, the CDR3 is TGCGCCAGCAGCCAACTACCGGATAGCGGGGAGCAGTTCTTC.

This clone was counted once. V gene TRBV19 combines with J gene TRBJ1-2; 8 nucleotides align to TRBD1. With 5 bases clipped from V and 2 bases from J, the junction kept 4 bases outside the gene matches. The CDR3 has 14 residues. Germline CDR1 reads LNHDA; CDR2 reads SQIVND (reference sequence). The DNA of the CDR3 is TGTGCCAGTAGTGGACGACAGGGGAACTATGGCTACACCTTC. Residues: CASSGRQGNYGYTF.

This clone was observed at least ten times. The rearrangement links TRBV11-3 to TRBJ2-5; 10 bases line up with TRBD1. V lost 1 base to trimming and J lost 4 bases; unmatched junction nucleotides: 0. CDR1 is SGHNT and CDR2 is YENEEA in the germline V gene. The CDR3 contains 14 residues. The CDR3 coding sequence is TGTGCCAGCAGCTTAGGGGACAGGGGAGAGACCCAGTACTTC. This sequence encodes CASSLGDRGETQYF.

This chain links TRBV14 with TRBJ2-6, with D hard to call. CDR3 size: 16 residues. The germline V and J ends were trimmed by 1 base and 0 bases, with 7 bases remaining between them. The V gene's germline CDR1 is SGHDN and CDR2 FVKESK. CDR3 sequence reads: CASSQGSYSGANVLTF. The CDR3 DNA sequence: TGTGCCAGCAGCCAAGGGAGTTACTCTGGGGCCAACGTCCTGACTTTC.

This clone was picked up many times. The rearrangement joins TRBV6-8 to TRBJ2-1, with TRBD1 identical over 10 bases. V shed 6 bases and J 4 bases; nucleotides not matched to a gene: 6. Looked up from germline, CDR1 is MNHGY and CDR2 is SAAAGT. This CDR3 contains 15 residues. CDR3 DNA: TGTGCCAGCAGCCAACCGGGACAGGGGTACAATGAGCAGTTCTTC. Translating it yields CASSQPGQGYNEQFF.

Only a few counts were recorded for this clone. The chain joins TRBV11-3 to TRBJ2-2; 16 nucleotides align to TRBD2. The germline gives CDR1 SGHNT, CDR2 YENEEA. Trimming removed 5 bases from V and 1 base from J; junction bases left unmatched: 4. This CDR3 region has 18 residues. The CDR3 region has the DNA TGTGCCAGCAGCCCGGGACTAGCGGGGGGGATGAACACCGGGGAGCTGTTTTTT. It translates to CASSPGLAGGMNTGELFF.

This clone was recorded only once. The chain couples TRBV5-1 to TRBJ2-1; 9 nucleotides align to TRBD2. Germline loops: CDR1 SGHRS, CDR2 YFSETQ. J lost 4 bases, V lost 6 bases, and 11 bases had no gene match. There are 16 residues in the CDR3. The CDR3 loop is CASNPGSSGGYNEQFF. The CDR3 DNA reads as TGCGCCAGCAACCCCGGAAGTAGCGGGGGATACAATGAGCAGTTCTTC.

This clone was counted between two and nine times. The V and J genes are TRBV9 and TRBJ1-6, with D perhaps matching TRBD1 (6 bases). V lost 4 bases, J lost 9 bases, and 11 bases lay in between. The CDR3 is 13 amino acids. The germline V gene has CDR1 SGDLS and CDR2 YYNGEE. This CDR3 is CASSFGGASPLHF. In DNA, the CDR3 is TGTGCCAGCAGCTTCGGGGGGGCTTCACCCCTCCACTTT.

The chain is built from TRBV18 and TRBJ1-3, with D perhaps matching TRBD1 (6 bases). The CDR3 runs 15 residues. From germline, CDR1 is KGHSH and CDR2 LQKENI. V lost 2 bases and J lost 2, with 10 bases in between. The CDR3 protein is CASSPRKGAGNTIYF. In DNA form, the CDR3 reads TGTGCCAGCTCACCAAGAAAGGGGGCTGGAAACACCATATATTTT.

The chain recombines TRBV11-3 with TRBJ1-1; TRBD1 matches at 7 bases. After removal of 0 bases from V and 1 base from J, the junction contained 2 bases not matched to a gene. This CDR3 spans 15 amino acids. Germline CDR1 reads SGHNT; CDR2 reads YENEEA. The DNA of the CDR3 is TGTGCCAGCAGCTTAGAGGCAGGGGGGAACACTGAAGCTTTCTTT. It codes for CASSLEAGGNTEAFF.

CDR3 loop: CASSPPLRGGYTEAFF. CDR3 nucleotide sequence: TGTGCCAGCTCCCCTCCCCTCCGGGGGGGTTACACTGAAGCTTTCTTT. The rearrangement joins TRBV18 to TRBJ1-1; a weak D match, TRBD1 (5 bases). The germline CDR1 and CDR2 sequences are KGHSH and LQKENI. The CDR3 has 16 amino acids. Deletions cut 6 bases from V and 3 bases from J, with 20 bases between. The full variable domain, completed using reference TRBV18 and TRBJ1-1, is NAGVMQNPRHLVRRRGQEARLRCSPMKGHSHVYWYRQLPEEGLKFMVYLQKENIIDESGMPKERFSAEFPKEGPSILRIQQVVRGDSAAYFCASSPPLRGGYTEAFFGQGTRLTVV.

This clone is medium-sized by share. The chain links TRBV11-3 to TRBJ2-1; D not resolved. Germline loops: CDR1 SGHNT, CDR2 YENEEA. There are 14 residues in the CDR3. The V gene lost 5 bases and the J gene lost 1 base, with 9 bases spanning the gap. CDR3 sequence reads: CASSPFGSYNEQFF. CDR3 bases: TGTGCCAGCAGCCCCTTCGGGTCCTACAATGAGCAGTTCTTC.

By sample share, this clone is medium-sized. The V call is TRBV11-3, the J call TRBJ2-7; D may match TRBD1 or TRBD2 (5 bases each). The CDR3 length is 15 residues. The germline V gene encodes CDR1 SGHNT and CDR2 YENEEA. Trimming removed 5 bases at V and 1 base at J, with 15 bases between. CDR3 residues: CASSAPGALSYEQYF. For the CDR3, the DNA is TGTGCCAGCAGCGCCCCCGGGGCCCTGTCCTACGAGCAGTACTTC.

This clone is labeled medium-sized. This chain connects TRBV11-3 to TRBJ1-4; D is possibly TRBD1 (5 bases). Trimming left V 4 bases short and J 7 bases short, with 13 bases between. This CDR3 is built from 14 residues. Germline CDR1 is SGHNT and CDR2 is YENEEA. The CDR3, as DNA: TGTGCCAGCAGCTCTCAGGGCTTCGGTGAAAAACTGTTTTTT. The encoded protein is CASSSQGFGEKLFF.

A few counts support this clone. The V and J genes are TRBV6-8 and TRBJ1-2; 9 positions agree with TRBD1. V lost 3 bases to trimming and J lost 5 bases; unmatched junction nucleotides: 7. The CDR3 has 15 amino acids. Per the germline V gene, CDR1 is MNHGY and CDR2 is SAAAGT. The CDR3 reads CASSYGQGFRYGYTF. The CDR3 DNA follows: TGTGCCAGCAGTTATGGACAGGGGTTCAGGTATGGCTACACCTTC.

The sample holds a few counts of this clone. The chain has TRBV5-1 and TRBJ2-2; 8 bases fit TRBD2. V shed 4 bases and J 4 bases; nucleotides not matched to a gene: 6. CDR3 length equals 15 residues. The germline gives CDR1 SGHRS, CDR2 YFSETQ. The CDR3 here is CASSDPGGTTGELFF. The CDR3 DNA sequence: TGCGCCAGCAGCGACCCGGGGGGGACCACCGGGGAGCTGTTTTTT.

The rearrangement links TRBV6-8 to TRBJ1-2; TRBD1 matches at 7 bases. CDR1 and CDR2 from the germline V gene are MNHGY and SAAAGT. The CDR3 runs to 14 residues. J lost 6 bases, V lost 8 bases, and 12 bases had no gene match. CDR3 sequence: CASQGAGTGDGYTF. CDR3 in DNA: TGTGCCAGCCAAGGGGCGGGAACAGGGGATGGCTACACCTTC.

Many counts were recorded for this clone. The sample contains more than one DNA sequence encoding this CDR3. The chain combines TRBV11-3 with TRBJ1-5, with 7 bases fitting TRBD1. The trim removed 4 bases at V and 2 bases at J, leaving 5 bases unmatched. The length of the CDR3 is 15 residues. In germline, CDR1 is SGHNT, CDR2 YENEEA. Here the CDR3 DNA reads TGTGCCAGCAGCTCCACAGGGGCCGGCAATCAGCCCCAGCATTTT. Translating gives CASSSTGAGNQPQHF. The full variable domain, with the rest looked up from reference TRBV11-3 and TRBJ1-5, is EAGVVQSPRYKIIEKKQPVAFWCNPISGHNTLYWYLQNLGQGPELLIRYENEEAVDDSQLPKDRFSAERLKGVDSTLKIQPAELGDSAVYLCASSSTGAGNQPQHFGDGTRLSIL.

The rearrangement uses TRBV12-5 and TRBJ1-6; 7 bases are shared with TRBD1. Germline V gives CDR1 LGHNT, CDR2 FRNRAP. The CDR3 extends over 18 amino acids. V lost 1 base and J lost 0; bases outside the gene matches: 6. CDR3 sequence (DNA): TGTGCTAGTGGTTTGGCGTACAGGGGACCCTCCTATAATTCACCCCTCCACTTT. Translating it yields CASGLAYRGPSYNSPLHF.

This clone has just a few counts. The chain links TRBV4-1 to TRBJ2-7, with D unresolved. Trimming shortened V by 0 bases and J by 3 bases, and 12 bases separated the two germline ends. From germline, CDR1 is MGHRA and CDR2 YSYEKL. This CDR3 is built from 15 residues. The CDR3 coding sequence is TGCGCCAGCAGCCAAGAAGGTGATTCTTACTACGAGCAGTACTTC. It encodes CASSQEGDSYYEQYF.

This clone occurred once. J is TRBJ2-7 and V is TRBV18, with D hard to call. CDR1 is KGHSH and CDR2 is LQKENI in the germline V gene. Trimming removed 4 bases at V and 4 bases at J, with 11 bases between. CDR3 length equals 13 residues. CDR3 loop: CASSLSSLYEQYF. The DNA of the CDR3 is TGTGCCAGCTCACTTTCCTCATTATACGAGCAGTACTTC.

This clone was detected only a few times. The rearrangement joins TRBV6-8 to TRBJ2-7; no clear D. This CDR3 has 12 amino acids. Trimming took 6 bases from V and 0 from J, leaving 6 bases between them. CDR1 is MNHGY and CDR2 is SAAAGT in the germline V gene. The CDR3 protein is CASSQTSYEQYF. The CDR3 DNA reads as TGTGCCAGCAGCCAGACCTCCTACGAGCAGTACTTC.